This T cell receptor beta chain originates from a study of T cell repertoires in cytomegalovirus infection. Each CDR3 protein gets one entry after TCRdb re-called the reads with MiXCR. The sample has 80,000 to 130,000 distinct CDR3 sequences; under 25% are singletons. The CDR3 spans 15 residues. Germline lookup yields CDR1 MNHNY and CDR2 SVGAGI (reference sequence). Trimming cost V 5 bases and J 8 bases; bases outside gene matches: 7. This clonotype was counted only a few times. This TCR came from a human donor in good health (CMV status not recorded). Some clones in this sample may be carry-over from other donors' samples. What was sequenced was CD8+ T cells from PBMCs. J is TRBJ2-1 and V is TRBV6-6, with 12 bases identical to TRBD2. The chain's CDR3 is CASSPSSGRDDEQFF. CDR3 bases: TGTGCCAGCAGTCCCTCTAGCGGGAGGGACGATGAGCAGTTCTTC.